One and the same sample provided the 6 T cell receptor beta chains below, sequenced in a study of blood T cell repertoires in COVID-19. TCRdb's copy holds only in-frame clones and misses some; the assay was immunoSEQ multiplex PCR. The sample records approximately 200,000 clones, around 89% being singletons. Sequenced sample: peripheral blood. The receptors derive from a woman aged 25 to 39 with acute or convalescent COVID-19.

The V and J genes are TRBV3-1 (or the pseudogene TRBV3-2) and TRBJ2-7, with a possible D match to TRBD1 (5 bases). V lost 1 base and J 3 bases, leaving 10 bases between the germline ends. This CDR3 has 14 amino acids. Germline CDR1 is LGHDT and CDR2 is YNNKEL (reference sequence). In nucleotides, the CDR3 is TGTGCCAGCAGCCAAGCTGGACACGGCTACGAGCAGTACTTC. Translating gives CASSQAGHGYEQYF.

The CDR3 DNA reads TGTGCCAGTAGTATAGGCCAAGGGAGAAGCTCCTACAATGAGCAGTTCTTC. It codes for CASSIGQGRSSYNEQFF. V is TRBV19 and J is TRBJ2-1, with D perhaps TRBD2 (5 bases). The germline V and J ends were trimmed by 1 base and 0 bases, with 13 bases remaining between them. This CDR3 is built from 17 residues. Germline V CDR1 and CDR2: LNHDA, SQIVND (reference sequence).

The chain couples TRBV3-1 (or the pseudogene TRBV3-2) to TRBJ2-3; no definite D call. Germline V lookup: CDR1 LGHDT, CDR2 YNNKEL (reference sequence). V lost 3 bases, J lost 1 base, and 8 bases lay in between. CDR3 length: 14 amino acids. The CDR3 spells CASSHSLGTDTQYF. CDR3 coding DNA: TGTGCCAGCAGCCATTCCTTAGGCACAGATACGCAGTATTTT.

CDR3 nucleotides: TGCGCCAGCAGCCTGGGACTAGCGGGAGTGACTTCCTACGAGCAGTACTTC. This codes for CASSLGLAGVTSYEQYF. The rearrangement joins TRBV4-1 to TRBJ2-7; 14 bases are shared with TRBD2. Germline V gives CDR1 MGHRA, CDR2 YSYEKL. This CDR3 has 17 residues. The J segment lost 1 base and the V segment lost 4 bases, leaving 6 bases of the junction unmatched.

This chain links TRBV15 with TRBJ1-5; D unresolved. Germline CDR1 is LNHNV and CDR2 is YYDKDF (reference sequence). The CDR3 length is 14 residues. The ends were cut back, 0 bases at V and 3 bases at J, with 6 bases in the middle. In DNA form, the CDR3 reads TGTGCCACCAGCAGAGATCGGGACAATCAGCCCCAGCATTTT. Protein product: CATSRDRDNQPQHF.

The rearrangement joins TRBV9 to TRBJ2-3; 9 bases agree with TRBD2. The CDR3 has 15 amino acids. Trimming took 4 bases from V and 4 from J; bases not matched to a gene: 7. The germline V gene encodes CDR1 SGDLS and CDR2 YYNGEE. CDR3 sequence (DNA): TGTGCCAGCAGCTCGGGGGCGGGAGGGCCAGATACGCAGTATTTT. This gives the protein CASSSGAGGPDTQYF.